This T cell receptor (beta chain) was found in a study of shared clonotypes between healthy human individuals. The sample holds a few counts of this clone. Its antigen is as yet unknown. Regarding the study as a whole: Among non-shared clonotypes, generation probabilities were lower than among those shared by all four donors. Estimated clonotype richness was generally higher in naive than memory subsets.

Naivety among CD8 cells was defined by CD45RO negativity and positive CCR7 selection, thereby excluding terminally differentiated effector memory CD45RA+ cells. Assay used: immunoSEQ multiplex PCR; TCRdb lists only in-frame clones, some missing. The table has around 2,000,000 clones, about 92% seen once; the top ten hold more than 1.5%. CDR1 MDHEN and CDR2 SYDVKM come from the germline V gene. There are 15 residues in the CDR3. The V end was cut by 8 bases, the J end by 5 bases, with 21 bases between. Input material: naive CD8+ T cells from PBMCs. The receptor's source is a man aged 18 to 29 in good health. Some clones in this sample may be carry-over from other donors' samples. The chain is built from TRBV28 and TRBJ2-5; perhaps TRBD1 as D (5 bases). For the CDR3, the DNA is TGTGCCAGCCGAACGTTGGTAAGGGGCCAGGAGACCCAGTACTTC. This sequence encodes CASRTLVRGQETQYF.